The source of this T cell receptor (beta chain) is a study of cytomegalovirus exposure and HLA in healthy donors. Study-level information: Earlier, some 170 million T cells were analyzed, and fewer than 120 million unique TCR beta sequences were found among them.

Study-wide results and caveats: An assumption of roughly uniform sequencing depth across donors underlay the presence/absence analyses. Earlier results showed most TCR beta V segments being productive about 87% or about 30% of the time. Most sequenced TCRs were rare (though some public TCRs occurred in many donors).

V shed 5 bases and J 4 bases; nucleotides not matched to a gene: 5. Germline V CDR1 and CDR2: MNHEY, SMNVEV (reference sequence). This CDR3 contains 15 residues. The PCR made use of 60 Vbeta and 13 Jbeta primers. Using immunoSEQ multiplex PCR, the repertoire was profiled, and TCRdb retains in-frame clones only, with some absent. The repertoire holds 150,000 to 250,000 clones, with around 78% as singletons. Turning to this clone: The antigen is undetermined.

The chain links TRBV27 to TRBJ2-6, with 7 nucleotides matching TRBD1. The sequence came from a man aged 25-45 years in good health and CMV-seronegative. Material for sequencing was PBMCs. The CDR3 DNA is TGTGCCAGCAGTGTAACAGGGGCCGGGGCCAACGTCCTGACTTTC. Protein: CASSVTGAGANVLTF.